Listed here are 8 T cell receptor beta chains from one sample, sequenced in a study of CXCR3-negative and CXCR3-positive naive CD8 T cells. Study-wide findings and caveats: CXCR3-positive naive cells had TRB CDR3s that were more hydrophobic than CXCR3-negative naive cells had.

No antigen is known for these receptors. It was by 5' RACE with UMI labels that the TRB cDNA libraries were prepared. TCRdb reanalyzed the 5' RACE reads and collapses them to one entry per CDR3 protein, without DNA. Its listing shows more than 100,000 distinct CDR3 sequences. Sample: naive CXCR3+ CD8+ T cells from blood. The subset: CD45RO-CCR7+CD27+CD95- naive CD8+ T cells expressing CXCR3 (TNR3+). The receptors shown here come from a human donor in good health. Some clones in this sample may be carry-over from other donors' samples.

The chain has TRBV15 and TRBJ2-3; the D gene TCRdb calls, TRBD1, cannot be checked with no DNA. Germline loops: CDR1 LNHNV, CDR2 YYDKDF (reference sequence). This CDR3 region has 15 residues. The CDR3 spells CATRTTGLSTDTQYF.

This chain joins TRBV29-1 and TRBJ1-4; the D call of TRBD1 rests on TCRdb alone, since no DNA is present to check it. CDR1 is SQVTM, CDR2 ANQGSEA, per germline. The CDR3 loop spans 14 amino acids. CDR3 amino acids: CSVEDHDSREKLFF.

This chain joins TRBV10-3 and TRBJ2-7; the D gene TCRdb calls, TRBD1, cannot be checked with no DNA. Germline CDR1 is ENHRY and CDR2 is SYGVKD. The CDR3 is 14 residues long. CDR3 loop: CAISWADSSYEQYF.

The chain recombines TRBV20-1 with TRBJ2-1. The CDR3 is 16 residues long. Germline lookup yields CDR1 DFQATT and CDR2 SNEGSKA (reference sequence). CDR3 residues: CSVSYRDRGSYNEQFF.

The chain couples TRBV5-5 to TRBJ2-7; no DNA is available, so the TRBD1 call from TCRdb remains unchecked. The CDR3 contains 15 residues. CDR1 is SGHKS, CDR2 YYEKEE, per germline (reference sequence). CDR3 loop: CASSFRTGVAYEQYF.

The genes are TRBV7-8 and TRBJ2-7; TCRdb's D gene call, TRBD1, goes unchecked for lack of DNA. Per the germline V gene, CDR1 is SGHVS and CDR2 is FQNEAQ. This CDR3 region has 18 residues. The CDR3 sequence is CASSLVQLGDMGPYEQYF.

The CDR3 region is CASGGPSTDTQYF. The rearrangement uses TRBV19 and TRBJ2-3. This CDR3 has 13 residues. Looked up from germline, CDR1 is LNHDA and CDR2 is SQIVND (reference sequence).

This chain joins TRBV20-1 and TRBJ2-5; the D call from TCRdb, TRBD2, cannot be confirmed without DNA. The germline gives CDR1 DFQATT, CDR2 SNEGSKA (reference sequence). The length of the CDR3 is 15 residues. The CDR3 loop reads CSAPRLSPGQETQYF.